The 9 T cell receptor beta chains below were found in one sample sequenced in a study of T-cell reconstitution after alpha-beta-depleted transplantation in children. It was with unique molecular identifiers that the TCRbeta library was prepared. TCRdb ran MiXCR on the PCR reads and lists one entry per CDR3 protein. In the table there are around 440,000 distinct CDR3 sequences, around 15% of which are singletons. The sample in question was PBMCs, mostly from graft donor cells, obtained 360 days after TCRalphabeta/CD19-depleted stem cell transplant. The receptors were gathered from a boy younger than two who had a stem cell transplant for Wiskott-Aldrich syndrome, so the T cells may come from the graft donor.

This clonotype was seen a few times. The rearrangement uses TRBV19 and TRBJ2-7; D might be TRBD1 (5 bases). Between the trimmed V and J ends, which lost 3 bases and 6 bases, there was a span of 15 bases. Germline CDR1 LNHDA, CDR2 SQIVND (reference sequence). The CDR3 has 14 amino acids. The CDR3: CASSIYQGSSEQYF. As DNA, the CDR3 is TGTGCCAGTAGTATCTACCAGGGCTCTTCCGAGCAGTACTTC.

There are a few counts of this clonotype. The rearrangement links TRBV5-1 to TRBJ2-7, with unresolved D. The CDR3 has 15 amino acids. Germline values: CDR1 SGHRS, CDR2 YFSETQ. V was shortened by 4 bases and J by 1 base, with 15 bases between the two germline ends. Here the CDR3 reads CASSTRRGQSYEQYF. DNA of the CDR3: TGCGCCAGCAGCACCCGCAGAGGTCAATCCTACGAGCAGTACTTC.

The V gene is TRBV5-1, the J gene TRBJ2-5; D gene unclear. The V gene's germline CDR1 is SGHRS and CDR2 YFSETQ. Trimming took off 7 bases at V and 5 bases at J, with 18 bases between the two ends. The CDR3 is made up of 14 amino acids. The CDR3 sequence: CASGPYGRVETQYF. DNA of the CDR3: TGCGCCAGCGGGCCCTATGGTAGGGTTGAGACCCAGTACTTC. Combining the CDR3 with reference TRBV5-1 and TRBJ2-5 gives the whole variable domain KAGVTQTPRYLIKTRGQQVTLSCSPISGHRSVSWYQQTPGQGLQFLFEYFSETQRNKGNFPGRFSGRQFSNSRSEMNVSTLELGDSALYLCASGPYGRVETQYFGPGTRLLVL.

V gene TRBV6-2 or TRBV6-3 combines with J gene TRBJ2-2; the D gene could be TRBD1 or TRBD2 (6 bases each). CDR3 length equals 18 residues. V was pared by 0 bases and J by 4 bases, with 18 bases between. Germline V lookup: CDR1 MNHEY, CDR2 SVGEGT. Here the CDR3 DNA reads TGTGCCAGCAGTTACTCGGGGGGCCTAGAAGTTCGCACCGGGGAGCTGTTTTTT. Translating gives CASSYSGGLEVRTGELFF.

This chain connects TRBV12-3 or TRBV12-4 to TRBJ2-7; maybe TRBD2 (7 bases). There are 13 residues in the CDR3. V was cut by 5 bases and J by 7 bases, with 15 bases left in between. CDR3 in amino acids: CASSPGGYGEQYF. The CDR3 DNA reads as TGTGCCAGCAGTCCGGGGGGCTACGGGGAGCAGTACTTC.

The CDR3 is CASRPSRRGLTLTNTEAFF. Here the CDR3 DNA reads TGTGCAAGTCGCCCAAGCCGCAGGGGATTGACCTTGACGAACACTGAAGCTTTCTTT. The V and J genes are TRBV12-2 and TRBJ1-1; TRBD1 is the table's D call and was not checked against the DNA. TRBV12-2 is designated a pseudogene. The CDR3 spans 19 residues.

V usage is TRBV29-1 and J usage is TRBJ2-1; TRBD1 agrees at 9 bases. Trimming cost V 7 bases and J 5 bases; bases outside gene matches: 3. Germline V gene data show CDR1 as SQVTM and CDR2 as ANQGSEA. The CDR3 is 12 amino acids. The CDR3 is CSARTGDNEQFF. The CDR3 DNA reads TGCAGCGCTAGGACAGGGGACAATGAGCAGTTCTTC.

The rearrangement uses TRBV6-2 or TRBV6-3 and TRBJ1-2; possible D gene TRBD1, 6 bases. CDR1 MNHEY and CDR2 SVGEGT come from the germline V gene. Trimming stripped 8 bases from V and 7 bases from J, with 11 bases between. This CDR3 spans 11 amino acids. The chain's CDR3 is CASLGARGYTF. The CDR3 DNA follows: TGTGCCAGCTTGGGGGCTCGTGGCTACACCTTC.

This clonotype has only a few counts. The gene calls are TRBV20-1 and TRBJ2-7, with D maybe TRBD1 (5 bases). The CDR3 runs 14 residues. Per the germline V gene, CDR1 is DFQATT and CDR2 is SNEGSKA (reference sequence). The V end was cut by 4 bases, the J end by 2 bases, with 15 bases between. The CDR3 here is CSAKAQDGAYEQYF. In nucleotides, the CDR3 is TGCAGTGCTAAGGCACAGGACGGAGCCTACGAGCAGTACTTC.